The 5 T cell receptor beta chains below come from one sample, sequenced in a study of cytomegalovirus exposure and HLA in healthy donors. Amplification used 60 Vbeta primers and 13 Jbeta primers. Here immunoSEQ multiplex PCR was the method, and the copy in TCRdb shows in-frame clones only, minus some. The table shows 120,000 to 150,000 clones, with 70% to 80% occurring only once. Material for sequencing was PBMCs. All receptors come from a man between 18 and 29 years old in good health and CMV-seronegative.

This chain links TRBV29-1 with TRBJ1-5; 7 positions agree with TRBD1. Trimming at V came to 6 bases and at J to 1 base, leaving 0 bases not matched to a gene. Germline loops: CDR1 SQVTM, CDR2 ANQGSEA. The CDR3 sequence is 12 residues long. CDR3 nucleotide sequence: TGCAGCGTGGGACAGAGCAATCAGCCCCAGCATTTT. As protein: CSVGQSNQPQHF.

The chain has TRBV6-1 and TRBJ2-7; a weak D match, TRBD1 (6 bases). The CDR3 consists of 14 residues. CDR1 and CDR2 from the germline V gene are MNHNS and SASEGT. V shed 7 bases and J shed 2 bases, with 15 bases lying between them. CDR3 sequence reads: CASTEDRSTYEQYF. The CDR3 bases are TGTGCCAGCACCGAGGACAGATCTACCTACGAGCAGTACTTC.

The chain couples TRBV10-2 to TRBJ2-3; D possibly corresponds to TRBD1 (6 bases). The CDR3 has 15 amino acids. Germline CDR1 reads WSHSY; CDR2 reads SAAADI. V shed 6 bases and J shed 4 bases, with 17 bases lying between them. The CDR3 loop reads CASRPTGRGPDTQYF. In DNA form, the CDR3 reads TGCGCCAGCAGGCCCACAGGGAGAGGCCCAGATACGCAGTATTTT.

The chain is built from TRBV7-2 and TRBJ2-1; perhaps TRBD2 as D (6 bases). CDR1 SGHTA and CDR2 FQGNSA come from the germline V gene. The CDR3 has 13 residues. Trimming shortened V by 3 bases and J by 9 bases, and 12 bases separated the two germline ends. The CDR3 region is CASSFGGESEQFF. The CDR3 nucleotides read TGTGCCAGCAGCTTTGGCGGGGAGAGTGAGCAGTTCTTC.

A few counts support this clone. The chain has TRBV4-1 and TRBJ2-1, with 8 bases identical to TRBD1. The CDR3 contains 15 residues. CDR1 is MGHRA, CDR2 YSYEKL, per germline. The trim removed 2 bases at V and 2 bases at J, leaving 2 bases unmatched. Here the CDR3 reads CASSQKTGAYNEQFF. CDR3 coding DNA: TGCGCCAGCAGCCAAAAGACAGGGGCCTACAATGAGCAGTTCTTC.